This T cell receptor (beta chain) originates from a study of blood T cell repertoires in COVID-19. How the authors handled the data: Amplification of reference gene primers was used by the study to estimate nucleated cell counts. Profiled with immunoSEQ multiplex PCR; TCRdb holds only in-frame clones, not every one. D and trimming were read from the DNA, whereas the V and J calls and clone size are those reported in that table. The table shows tens of thousands of clones, with 89% occurring only once. Per the germline V gene, CDR1 is SGHRS and CDR2 is YFSETQ. This CDR3 spans 18 amino acids. V shed 3 bases, J shed 0 bases, and the junction held 9 bases outside the gene matches. This clone was seen a handful of times.

This chain joins TRBV5-1 and TRBJ1-4; 9 nucleotides align to TRBD1. The sample comprised peripheral blood. The TCR originated in an older woman with active COVID-19. CDR3 DNA sequence: TGCGCCAGCAGCTCCACCGGGACAGGGTTTGCAACTAATGAAAAACTGTTTTTT. Amino acid sequence: CASSSTGTGFATNEKLFF.